The 22 T cell receptor beta chains below come from one sample, sequenced in a study of T-cell memory formation after mild COVID-19. From the 5' RACE reads, TCRdb called clonotypes with MiXCR, one entry per CDR3 protein. The sample lists some 410,000 distinct CDR3 sequences, under 25% occurring once. What was sequenced was PBMCs or a T cell subset sorted from them (not recorded which). The receptors derive from an adult woman who had mild COVID-19 (a few samples of this study predate the infection). Cell type and time point are not known.

The chain combines TRBV11-2 with TRBJ2-7, with 12 bases lining up with TRBD1. This CDR3 comprises 15 residues. V gave up 5 bases and J gave up 7 bases; unmatched junction bases: 9. Looked up from germline, CDR1 is SGHAT and CDR2 is FQNNGV. The CDR3 here is CASSQRDRGRGEQYF. CDR3 nucleotides: TGTGCCAGCAGCCAAAGGGACAGGGGGCGCGGGGAGCAGTACTTC.

J is TRBJ2-7 and V is TRBV4-2; TRBD2 aligns across 7 bases. This CDR3 is built from 16 residues. Germline V gene lookup returns CDR1 LGHNA and CDR2 YNFKEQ. V lost 1 base to trimming and J lost 3 bases; unmatched junction nucleotides: 9. CDR3 DNA: TGTGCCAGCAGCCAAGGGGTATGGACTAGAGGCTACGAGCAGTACTTC. Translation gives CASSQGVWTRGYEQYF.

CDR3 region: CASRSTGTYGYTF. The CDR3, as DNA: TGTGCCAGCAGATCGACAGGGACCTATGGCTACACCTTC. The chain couples TRBV7-3 to TRBJ1-2, with 7 bases identical to TRBD1. Germline loops: CDR1 SGHTA, CDR2 FQGTGA. The CDR3 has 13 residues. V was clipped by 6 bases and J by 4 bases; unmatched bases: 5.

This clonotype was detected only a few times. The rearrangement uses TRBV27 and TRBJ1-2; possibly TRBD1 for D (5 bases). Germline loops: CDR1 MNHEY, CDR2 SMNVEV (reference sequence). The V gene lost 8 bases and the J gene lost 2 bases, with 12 bases spanning the gap. This CDR3 comprises 13 residues. The CDR3 protein is CASALAGNYGYTF. In DNA form, the CDR3 reads TGTGCCAGCGCATTGGCAGGGAACTATGGCTACACCTTC.

V is TRBV18 and J is TRBJ2-7; D is uncertain. The germline V gene has CDR1 KGHSH and CDR2 LQKENI. V lost 0 bases to trimming and J lost 3 bases, with 12 bases between them. CDR3 length: 15 residues. The CDR3: CASSPPGLENYEQYF. The CDR3 DNA reads as TGTGCCAGCTCACCACCGGGCTTAGAGAACTACGAGCAGTACTTC. The whole variable domain, filled in from reference TRBV18 and TRBJ2-7, reads NAGVMQNPRHLVRRRGQEARLRCSPMKGHSHVYWYRQLPEEGLKFMVYLQKENIIDESGMPKERFSAEFPKEGPSILRIQQVVRGDSAAYFCASSPPGLENYEQYFGPGTRLTVT.

The V call is TRBV25-1, the J call TRBJ1-1; 7 bases are shared with TRBD1. Per the germline V gene, CDR1 is MGHDK and CDR2 is SYGVNS. Losses at the gene ends were 2 bases for V and 11 bases for J; bases not matched to a gene: 11. The CDR3 covers 14 residues. The CDR3 DNA follows: TGTGCCAGCAGTGAAATAGGGGACGCGGGACAGGCTTTCTTT. This translates into CASSEIGDAGQAFF.

The chain joins TRBV5-5 to TRBJ1-1, with D unresolved. V lost 5 bases and J lost 4, with 15 bases in between. There are 14 residues in the CDR3. CDR1 SGHKS and CDR2 YYEKEE come from the germline V gene (reference sequence). This CDR3 is CASSGGGLPTEAFF. CDR3 in DNA: TGTGCCAGCAGTGGAGGTGGTTTGCCCACTGAAGCTTTCTTT.

This clonotype showed up just a few times. The J gene is TRBJ2-2, the V gene TRBV7-3; D uncertain. V lost 0 bases to trimming and J lost 2 bases, with 7 bases between them. This CDR3 contains 15 residues. Germline CDR1 and CDR2: SGHTA and FQGTGA. The CDR3 loop is CASSLTLINTGELFF. CDR3 DNA sequence: TGTGCCAGCAGCTTAACGTTAATAAACACCGGGGAGCTGTTTTTT. The full variable domain, its missing parts supplied by reference TRBV7-3 and TRBJ2-2, is GAGVSQTPSNKVTEKGKYVELRCDPISGHTALYWYRQSLGQGPEFLIYFQGTGAADDSGLPNDRFFAVRPEGSVSTLKIQRTERGDSAVYLCASSLTLINTGELFFGEGSRLTVL.

The chain is built from TRBV29-1 and TRBJ1-2; the D is unclear. CDR3 length: 12 residues. Trimming pared 1 base from V and 8 bases from J, leaving 11 bases between. Germline-derived CDR1 and CDR2 are SQVTM and ANQGSEA. The CDR3 DNA reads as TGCAGCGTTGAAGTCTTAGGCGGGGGCTACACCTTC. Its protein product is CSVEVLGGGYTF.

This clonotype came up a few times. The chain is built from TRBV6-5 and TRBJ1-1; tentatively, D is TRBD1 (5 bases). The CDR3 consists of 15 residues. V was pared by 11 bases and J by 0 bases, with 19 bases between. CDR1 is MNHEY, CDR2 SVGAGI, per germline. The CDR3, as DNA: TGTGCCGCCACGCGGACAAGGGCTATGAACACTGAAGCTTTCTTT. As protein: CAATRTRAMNTEAFF.

The rearrangement links TRBV14 to TRBJ2-5; D tentatively reads TRBD1 or TRBD2 (5 bases each). The CDR3 has 11 amino acids. Germline CDR1 is SGHDN and CDR2 is FVKESK. V was trimmed by 2 bases and J by 9 bases, leaving 7 bases between them. The CDR3 loop is CASSQRGAQYF. The CDR3 nucleotides read TGTGCCAGCAGCCAACGAGGGGCCCAGTACTTC.

The genes are TRBV3-1 and TRBJ2-1, with D maybe TRBD1 (6 bases). The CDR3 is 11 amino acids. The germline V gene encodes CDR1 LGHDT and CDR2 YNNKEL (reference sequence). V was pared by 5 bases and J by 15 bases, with 14 bases between. Here the CDR3 DNA reads TGTGCCAGCAGCTTAGGTCAGGGGAGGTTCTTC. It is translated as CASSLGQGRFF.

This clonotype has only a few counts. The rearrangement joins TRBV3-1 to TRBJ1-2; 9 bases fit TRBD1. CDR1 and CDR2 from the germline V gene are LGHDT and YNNKEL (reference sequence). The CDR3 consists of 13 residues. The junction had 3 bases not matched to a gene; V was cut back by 4 bases and J by 6 bases. CDR3 sequence reads: CASSRDRVHGYTF. The CDR3, as DNA: TGTGCCAGCAGCCGGGACAGGGTCCATGGCTACACCTTC. The full variable domain, rest sourced from reference TRBV3-1 and TRBJ1-2, is DTAVSQTPKYLVTQMGNDKSIKCEQNLGHDTMYWYKQDSKKFLKIMFSYNNKELIINETVPNRFSPKSPDKAHLNLHINSLELGDSAVYFCASSRDRVHGYTFGSGTRLTVV.

This clonotype has more than one count but fewer than ten. The chain has TRBV9 and TRBJ1-1; no reliable D call. This CDR3 spans 13 amino acids. The V end was cut by 0 bases, the J end by 7 bases, with 10 bases between. The V gene's germline CDR1 is SGDLS and CDR2 YYNGEE. This CDR3 is CASSVGVNGEAFF. The CDR3 DNA reads TGTGCCAGCAGCGTAGGGGTAAACGGTGAAGCTTTCTTT.

This clonotype was observed a few times. The gene calls are TRBV20-1 and TRBJ2-7; unclear D gene. The germline V gene has CDR1 DFQATT and CDR2 SNEGSKA (reference sequence). The CDR3 has 12 amino acids. V was cut by 1 base and J by 2 bases, with 6 bases left in between. The CDR3 loop is CSARAAAYEQYF. The DNA of the CDR3 is TGCAGTGCTAGAGCTGCCGCCTACGAGCAGTACTTC.

This clonotype was detected a few times. V is TRBV4-1 and J is TRBJ2-1, with D uncertain. Germline CDR1 and CDR2: MGHRA and YSYEKL. V lost 3 bases, J lost 9 bases, and 12 bases lay in between. This CDR3 comprises 13 residues. The CDR3 protein is CASSQVPGGEQFF. CDR3 in DNA: TGCGCCAGCAGCCAGGTTCCCGGTGGTGAGCAGTTCTTC.

This clonotype appeared a few times. The rearrangement joins TRBV2 to TRBJ2-3; 9 positions match TRBD1. The CDR3 consists of 13 residues. With 5 bases clipped from V and 7 bases from J, the junction kept 4 bases outside the gene matches. Germline V gene lookup returns CDR1 SNHLY and CDR2 FYNNEI. The CDR3 loop reads CASSRQGGNTQYF. CDR3 DNA sequence: TGTGCCAGCAGTAGACAGGGGGGAAATACGCAGTATTTT.

The chain uses TRBV12-3 or TRBV12-4 and TRBJ2-4; D not certain. There are 12 residues in the CDR3. The V end was cut by 2 bases, the J end by 13 bases, with 12 bases between. The CDR3 loop is CASSLSSARQYF. For the CDR3, the DNA is TGTGCCAGCAGTTTAAGTTCGGCCCGACAGTACTTC.

This clonotype was recorded once. CDR3: CASSLTGYSGANVLTF. CDR3 coding DNA: TGTGCCAGCAGCTTAACAGGTTACTCTGGGGCCAACGTCCTGACTTTC. The chain joins TRBV11-3 to TRBJ2-6; D perhaps matches TRBD1 (5 bases). The V end lost 2 bases, the J end lost 0 bases, and 8 bases lay between the germline ends. CDR1 and CDR2 (germline): SGHNT, YENEEA. This CDR3 spans 16 amino acids.

The CDR3 loop reads CATSRDRLAGGHQETQYF. Here the CDR3 DNA reads TGTGCCACCAGCAGAGATCGGCTAGCGGGGGGGCATCAAGAGACCCAGTACTTC. The rearrangement uses TRBV15 and TRBJ2-5; 12 nucleotides line up with TRBD2. With V trimmed by 0 bases and J by 2 bases, 7 bases remained unmatched. The CDR3 loop spans 18 amino acids. CDR1 is LNHNV, CDR2 YYDKDF, per germline (reference sequence).

The chain has TRBV4-1 and TRBJ2-7; D remains unclear. Trimming cost V 1 base and J 2 bases, with 12 bases left between them. The CDR3 length is 15 residues. Germline-derived CDR1 and CDR2 are MGHRA and YSYEKL. In nucleotides, the CDR3 is TGCGCCAGCAGCCAAGCGGGTGTGGGTACCTACGAGCAGTACTTC. It translates to CASSQAGVGTYEQYF.

V and J are TRBV4-3 and TRBJ2-7, with D possibly called TRBD1 or TRBD2 (5 bases each). CDR3 length equals 15 residues. Germline V gene data show CDR1 as LGHNA and CDR2 as YSLEER. The V and J ends lost 0 bases and 4 bases respectively, with 13 bases between them. CDR3 DNA sequence: TGCGCCAGCAGCCAAGATTGGGACGATGAGTACGAGCAGTACTTC. It encodes CASSQDWDDEYEQYF.